The rows below give T cell receptor beta chains drawn from one sample of a study of T cells in Graves' hyperthyroidism and ophthalmopathy. MiXCR, applied by TCRdb to the multiplex PCR reads, yields one record per CDR3 protein. The repertoire holds around 800,000 distinct CDR3 sequences, with roughly 40% as singletons. The sequencing input was blood. These receptors were obtained from a man between 18 and 35 years old with Graves' hyperthyroidism. Each CDR3 is given with its conserved first and last residue. Each record gives: CDR3 length, V gene, clone size, J gene, D gene, CDR3 DNA, CDR3 protein. D genes are given only for firm matches. Clone size, where shown, is once, few, many, or a class for clones that have expanded.

len: 15
v_gene: TRBV6-2/TRBV6-3
abundance: .
j_gene: TRBJ1-3
d_gene: TRBD1
CDR3nt: TGTGCCAGTTCGGGGACAGCAACCTCTGGAAACACCATATATTTT
CDR3aa: CASSGTATSGNTIYF

len: 15
v_gene: TRBV10-3
abundance: .
j_gene: TRBJ1-5
d_gene: TRBD1
CDR3nt: TGTGCTAGAGCCGGGACAGGGGCAGGTTGGCAGCCCCAGCATTTT
CDR3aa: CARAGTGAGWQPQHF

len: 15
v_gene: TRBV7-9
abundance: once
j_gene: TRBJ2-5
d_gene: .
CDR3nt: TGTGCCAGCAGCTTAATGGCAGGGGTTGGAGAGACCCAGTACTTC
CDR3aa: CASSLMAGVGETQYF

len: 11
v_gene: TRBV11-2
abundance: many
j_gene: TRBJ1-1
d_gene: .
CDR3nt: TGTGCCAGCAGCTTCCTCCGTGAAGCTTTCTTT
CDR3aa: CASSFLREAFF

len: 15
v_gene: TRBV7-9
abundance: .
j_gene: TRBJ1-1
d_gene: .
CDR3nt: TGTGCCAGCATCCTCCTCCGGACAGCCAACACTGAGGCTTTCTTT
CDR3aa: CASILLRTANTEAFF

len: 16
v_gene: TRBV7-3
abundance: .
j_gene: TRBJ2-3
d_gene: .
CDR3nt: TGTGCCAGCAGCTCCAGGGGGGGACGAGACGGAGATACGCAGTATTTT
CDR3aa: CASSSRGGRDGDTQYF

len: 15
v_gene: TRBV2
abundance: .
j_gene: TRBJ2-5
d_gene: TRBD2
CDR3nt: TGTGCCAGCAGCCAAGAAGCGGGGAAACAAGAGACCCAGTACTTC
CDR3aa: CASSQEAGKQETQYF

len: 12
v_gene: TRBV19
abundance: few
j_gene: TRBJ2-5
d_gene: .
CDR3nt: TGTGCCACCCTGGGGCCACTGGAGACCCAGTACTTC
CDR3aa: CATLGPLETQYF

len: 14
v_gene: TRBV12-3/TRBV12-4
abundance: .
j_gene: TRBJ1-5
d_gene: TRBD1
CDR3nt: TGTGCCAGCAGTGTAGACAGGGGCGATCAGCCCCAGCATTTT
CDR3aa: CASSVDRGDQPQHF

len: 15
v_gene: TRBV25-1
abundance: few
j_gene: TRBJ1-1
d_gene: .
CDR3nt: TGTGCCAGCAGTGGCCCGGGCGGCTTGAACACTGAAGCTTTCTTT
CDR3aa: CASSGPGGLNTEAFF

len: 14
v_gene: TRBV10-3
abundance: many
j_gene: TRBJ1-6
d_gene: TRBD1
CDR3nt: TGTGCCATCAGCGTTGGGACAGGGAACTCACCCCTCCACTTT
CDR3aa: CAISVGTGNSPLHF

len: 16
v_gene: TRBV7-2
abundance: many
j_gene: TRBJ1-3
d_gene: .
CDR3nt: TGTGCCAGCAGCGCCCAGGGTCAAGGGGCTGGAAACACCATATATTTT
CDR3aa: CASSAQGQGAGNTIYF

len: 13
v_gene: TRBV11-2
abundance: few
j_gene: TRBJ2-7
d_gene: .
CDR3nt: TGTGCCAGCAGCTTCTACAACCAGGGTGAGCAGTACTTC
CDR3aa: CASSFYNQGEQYF

len: 17
v_gene: TRBV19
abundance: few
j_gene: TRBJ2-7
d_gene: TRBD1
CDR3nt: TGTGCCAGTAGTAGCCGATCCCTGGGACAGGGGAGGTACGAGCAGTACTTC
CDR3aa: CASSSRSLGQGRYEQYF

len: 14
v_gene: TRBV6-5
abundance: .
j_gene: TRBJ2-7
d_gene: TRBD2
CDR3nt: TGTGCCAGCAGTTACGGCCAGGGACTAAACGAGCAGTACTTC
CDR3aa: CASSYGQGLNEQYF

len: 16
v_gene: TRBV12-3/TRBV12-4
abundance: .
j_gene: TRBJ1-5
d_gene: .
CDR3nt: TGTGCCAGCAGCCCCGGGACACCGAATGCCTACCAGCCCCAGCATTTT
CDR3aa: CASSPGTPNAYQPQHF

len: 13
v_gene: TRBV5-1
abundance: many
j_gene: TRBJ1-1
d_gene: .
CDR3nt: TGCGCCAGCAGCCCCTGGTTGAACACTGAAGCTTTCTTT
CDR3aa: CASSPWLNTEAFF

len: 15
v_gene: TRBV12-3/TRBV12-4
abundance: few
j_gene: TRBJ1-1
d_gene: TRBD1
CDR3nt: TGTGCCAGCAGACTACACAGGGGTTGGTCCACTGAAGCTTTCTTT
CDR3aa: CASRLHRGWSTEAFF

len: 12
v_gene: TRBV7-9
abundance: .
j_gene: TRBJ2-5
d_gene: .
CDR3nt: TGTGCCAGCAGGCTATCTGCTGAGACCCAGTACTTC
CDR3aa: CASRLSAETQYF

len: 20
v_gene: TRBV7-8
abundance: few
j_gene: TRBJ2-5
d_gene: TRBD1
CDR3nt: TGTGCCAGCAGCCTAATCCCCCGGGACAGCAGAAATTTGCCCCAAGAGACCCAGTACTTC
CDR3aa: CASSLIPRDSRNLPQETQYF

len: 15
v_gene: TRBV19
abundance: .
j_gene: TRBJ1-5
d_gene: TRBD1
CDR3nt: TGTGCCAGTAGTATTGGGGACAGGGATGATCAGCCCCAGCATTTT
CDR3aa: CASSIGDRDDQPQHF

len: 12
v_gene: TRBV7-9
abundance: many
j_gene: TRBJ2-7
d_gene: .
CDR3nt: TGTGCCAGCAGCTTACCTAGCGCCGAGCAGTACTTC
CDR3aa: CASSLPSAEQYF

len: 13
v_gene: TRBV20-1
abundance: .
j_gene: TRBJ2-5
d_gene: .
CDR3nt: TGCAGCGCTAGTCACGGGGGAAGAGAGACCCAGTACTTC
CDR3aa: CSASHGGRETQYF

len: 13
v_gene: TRBV12-3/TRBV12-4
abundance: few
j_gene: TRBJ1-1
d_gene: .
CDR3nt: TGTGCCAGCAGTTTGCCCGGGAGGACTGAAGCTTTCTTT
CDR3aa: CASSLPGRTEAFF